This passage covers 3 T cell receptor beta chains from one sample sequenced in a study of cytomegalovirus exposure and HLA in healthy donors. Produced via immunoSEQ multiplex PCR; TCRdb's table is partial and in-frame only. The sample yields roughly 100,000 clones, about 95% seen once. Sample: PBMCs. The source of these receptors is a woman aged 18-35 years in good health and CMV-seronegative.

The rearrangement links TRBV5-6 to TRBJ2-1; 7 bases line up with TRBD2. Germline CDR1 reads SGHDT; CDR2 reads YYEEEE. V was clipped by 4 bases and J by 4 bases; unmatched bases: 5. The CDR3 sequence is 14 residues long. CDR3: CASSRAGVYNEQFF. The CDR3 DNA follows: TGTGCCAGCAGCCGGGCGGGAGTTTACAATGAGCAGTTCTTC.

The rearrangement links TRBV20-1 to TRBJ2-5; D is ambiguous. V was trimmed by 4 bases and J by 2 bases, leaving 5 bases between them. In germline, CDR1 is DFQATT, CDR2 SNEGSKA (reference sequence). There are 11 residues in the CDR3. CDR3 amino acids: CSATGQETQYF. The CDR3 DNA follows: TGCAGTGCTACCGGGCAAGAGACCCAGTACTTC.

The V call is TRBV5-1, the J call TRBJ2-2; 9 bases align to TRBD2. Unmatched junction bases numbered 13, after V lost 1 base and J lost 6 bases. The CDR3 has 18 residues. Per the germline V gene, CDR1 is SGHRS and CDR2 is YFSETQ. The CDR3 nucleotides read TGCGCCAGCAGCTTGAGGGTGGTAGCGGGGGCCGCCCCCGGGGAGCTGTTTTTT. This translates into CASSLRVVAGAAPGELFF.